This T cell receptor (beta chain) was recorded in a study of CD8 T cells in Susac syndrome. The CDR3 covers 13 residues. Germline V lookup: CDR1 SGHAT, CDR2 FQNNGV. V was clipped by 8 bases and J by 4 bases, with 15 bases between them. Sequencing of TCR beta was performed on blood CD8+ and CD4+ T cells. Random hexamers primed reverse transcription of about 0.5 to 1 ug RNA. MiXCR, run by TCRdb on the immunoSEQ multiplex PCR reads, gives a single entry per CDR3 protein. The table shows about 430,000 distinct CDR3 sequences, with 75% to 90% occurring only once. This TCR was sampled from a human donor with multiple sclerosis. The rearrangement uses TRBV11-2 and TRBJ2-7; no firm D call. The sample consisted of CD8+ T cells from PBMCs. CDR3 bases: TGTGCCAGCCAAGGGATGGGTCGATACGAGCAGTACTTC. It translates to CASQGMGRYEQYF.